The 2 T cell receptor beta chains listed next were all sequenced from one sample in a study of tumor-infiltrating lymphocytes in oesophageal squamous cell carcinoma. TCRdb reanalysed the PCR reads using MiXCR and keeps one entry per CDR3 protein. The data hold about 12,000 distinct CDR3 sequences, with roughly 54% observed a single time. The sample consisted of esophageal tumor tissue. The receptors shown here come from a female donor with esophageal squamous cell carcinoma.

The J gene is TRBJ2-1, the V gene TRBV4-2, with 14 positions matching TRBD2. With 1 base clipped from V and 3 bases from J, the junction kept 5 bases outside the gene matches. The CDR3 consists of 18 residues. Germline V CDR1 and CDR2: LGHNA, YNFKEQ. The CDR3 loop is CASSQGLAGGLNYNEQFF. CDR3 DNA: TGTGCCAGCAGCCAAGGACTAGCGGGGGGGCTTAACTACAATGAGCAGTTCTTC.

This chain uses TRBV7-8 with TRBJ2-3; D not certain. Germline V gene data show CDR1 as SGHVS and CDR2 as FQNEAQ. Trimming removed 3 bases from V and 6 bases from J, with 4 bases in between. The CDR3 loop spans 11 amino acids. CDR3 amino acids: CASSFFDTQYF. Here the CDR3 DNA reads TGTGCCAGCAGCTTTTTTGATACGCAGTATTTT.